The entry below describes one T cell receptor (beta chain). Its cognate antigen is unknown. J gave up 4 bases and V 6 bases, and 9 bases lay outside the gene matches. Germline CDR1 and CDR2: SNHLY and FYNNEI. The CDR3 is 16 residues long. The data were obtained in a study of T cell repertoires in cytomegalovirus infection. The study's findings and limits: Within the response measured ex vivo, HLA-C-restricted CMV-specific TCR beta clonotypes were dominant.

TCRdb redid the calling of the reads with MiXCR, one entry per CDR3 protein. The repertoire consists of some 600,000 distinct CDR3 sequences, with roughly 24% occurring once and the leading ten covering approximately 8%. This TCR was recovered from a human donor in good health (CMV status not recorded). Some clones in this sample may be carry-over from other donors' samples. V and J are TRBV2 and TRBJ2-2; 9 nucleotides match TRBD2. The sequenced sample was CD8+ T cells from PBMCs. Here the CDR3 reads CASRGDSGGGTGELFF. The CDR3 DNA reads TGTGCCAGCAGAGGGGATAGCGGGGGCGGCACCGGGGAGCTGTTTTTT.